This T cell receptor beta chain was captured by sequencing in a study of shared clonotypes between healthy human individuals (dated by TCRdb to 2018 to 2020). For the wider study: A couple of women and a few men aged 18 to 49 years were included in the cohort. To increase sequencing depth and limit assay-specific biases, different laboratories used diverse techniques to prepare libraries and sequence TCR repertoires. To estimate repertoire size and how much clonotypes are shared between individuals, the study performed deep sequencing of blood TCR repertoires from a few healthy adults. Between about 0.8 and 8.9 billion PBMCs per donor were obtained by leukapheresis. For each donor, CD4 naive and CD4 memory were each run on three plates, CD8 naive on two plates, and CD8 memory on one plate.

Using the deep immunoSEQ assay, TCR CDR3 regions were amplified from genomic DNA by multiplex PCR. Extracted genomic DNA from each cell subset was distributed evenly across all wells of several immunoSEQ 96-well plates, and each plate was treated as a replicate. For sorted subsets, roughly 200 ng of genomic DNA, equivalent to 30,000 or so T cell genomes, went into each replicate PCR. The purified libraries were quantified using a Qubit 3.0 fluorometer, sized with a Bioanalyzer 2100, and then quantified again using the KAPA Library Quantification kit. Every immunoSEQ 96-well plate was sequenced on a dedicated single-read 150-cycle Illumina NextSeq 550 flow cell. The study's own analysis went as follows. Because only junctional sequences without quality scores were contained in the immunoSEQ output, filtering matching that applied to full-length reads could not be performed. Sequences were annotated with PyIR, a Python wrapper for IgBLAST v1.9, using IMGT germline references to assign V/J genes and CDR3. Reads were removed for weak V/J assignments (E-value above 1e-6), missing CDR3, stop codons, out-of-frame junctions, or ambiguous translated residues. V3J clonotypes were defined as sequences sharing the same inferred V gene, J gene, and CDR3 amino acid sequence. To compute the percentage overlap between repertoires, the number of shared unique clonotypes was divided by the size of the smaller repertoire. RTK rarefaction, the Chao1 estimator, and Recon v2.1 estimates of unobserved clonotypes were used to assess repertoire richness. Generation probabilities for all TCRbeta clonotypes obtained by the gDNA method from several donors were computed using OLGA. TCRdb obtained this table from immuneACCESS and retained in-frame rearrangements with V and J assigned. These tables miss some clones; where compared with another copy, unresolved V genes account for less than half of the shortfall, and the remainder is unexplained. The V and J calls and clone size come from that table; D and trimming were worked out from the DNA. This sample is represented by 2 million to 2.5 million clones; approximately 93% of them were singletons. 0.39% of the sample goes to the ten largest clones.

Broader findings and caveats from the paper: Even with the large sequencing depth, rarefaction of the sorted-subset datasets indicated that sequencing was incomplete. Pairwise subsampling indicated that sequencing depth was expected to affect the degree of clonotype sharing among donors. Larger estimated clonotype richness was generally found for naive subsets than for memory subsets. Across several donors, approximately 4.9% of naive CD4, roughly 3.5% of naive CD8, around 2.1% of memory CD4, and approximately 0.42% of memory CD8 clonotypes were shared. Sampling was restricted to blood, and TCR repertoires in tissues likely differ from the TCR repertoires found in blood. Because the study included a small number of donors, the genetic and exposure-history diversity represented was limited. Compared with non-shared clonotypes, the clonotypes found in all four sorted-subset donors had higher generation probabilities.

Donors were healthy HIV-negative adults with no recently reported acute infections or vaccinations. All donors were Caucasian adults living in Nashville, Tennessee, USA. Magnetic negative selection was used to enrich CD4+ T cells, after which naive cells were positively selected on CD45RA and the negative fraction became the memory subset. Blood was collected by leukapheresis, and PBMCs were isolated by Ficoll-Histopaque density gradient centrifugation and then cryopreserved in liquid nitrogen vapor phase. Analytical flow cytometry was used to check the purity and quantity of each magnetically sorted T cell population. Genomic DNA was isolated from each sorted fraction and quantified by UV absorbance on a Nanodrop 2000c. A remark on this clone: The antigen it recognizes is unknown. No base quality values were provided; no much bigger clone lies one nucleotide off.

Germline trimming: 3 bases from V, 8 bases from J; junction bases outside gene matches: 7. The CDR3 measures 16 amino acids from cysteine to phenylalanine. This entry keeps only the CDR3 DNA: 48 bases, framed from base 1. The germline V gene provides CDR1 SGHRS and CDR2 YFSETQ. The specimen was naive CD4+ T cells from PBMCs. Read against the paper, the sample's cell subset or site label means: CD45RA+ positively selected. This chain joins TRBV5-1 to TRBJ2-1, with 14 bases in between that match TRBD2. The source of this sequence is a man in his late teens or twenties in good health. Some clones in this sample may be carry-over from other donors' samples. CDR3 reads: CASSWQGTSGSYEQFF. The DNA sequence is TGCGCCAGCAGCTGGCAAGGGACTAGCGGGAGTTATGAGCAGTTCTTC. With the rest looked up from the reference TRBV5-1 and TRBJ2-1 genes rather than sequenced, the full variable domain is KAGVTQTPRYLIKTRGQQVTLSCSPISGHRSVSWYQQTPGQGLQFLFEYFSETQRNKGNFPGRFSGRQFSNSRSEMNVSTLELGDSALYLCASSWQGTSGSYEQFFGPGTRLTVL.